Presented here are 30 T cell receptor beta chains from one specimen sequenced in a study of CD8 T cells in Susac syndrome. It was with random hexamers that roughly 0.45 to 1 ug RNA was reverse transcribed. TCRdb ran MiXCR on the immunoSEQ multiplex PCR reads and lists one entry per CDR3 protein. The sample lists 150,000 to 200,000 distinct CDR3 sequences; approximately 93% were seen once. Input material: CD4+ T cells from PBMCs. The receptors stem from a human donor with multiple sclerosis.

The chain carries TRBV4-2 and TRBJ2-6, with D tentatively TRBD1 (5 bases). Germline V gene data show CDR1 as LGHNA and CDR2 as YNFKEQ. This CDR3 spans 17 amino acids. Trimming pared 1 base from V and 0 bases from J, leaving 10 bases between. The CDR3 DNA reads TGTGCCAGCAGCCAAGCGGAAGGGGTCTCTGGGGCCAACGTCCTGACTTTC. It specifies CASSQAEGVSGANVLTF.

The CDR3: CASSQGPFEKLFF. The CDR3 nucleotides read TGCGCCAGCAGCCAAGGGCCTTTTGAGAAACTGTTTTTT. The chain links TRBV4-3 to TRBJ1-4; D not certain. This CDR3 has 13 amino acids. V was cut by 1 base and J by 11 bases, with 11 bases left in between. The germline gives CDR1 LGHNA, CDR2 YSLEER.

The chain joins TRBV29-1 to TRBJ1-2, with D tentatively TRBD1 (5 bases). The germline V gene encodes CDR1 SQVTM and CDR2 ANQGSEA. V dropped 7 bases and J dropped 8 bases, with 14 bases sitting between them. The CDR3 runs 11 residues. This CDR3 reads CSGGATQGYTF. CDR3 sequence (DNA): TGCAGCGGTGGGGCCACCCAGGGCTACACCTTC. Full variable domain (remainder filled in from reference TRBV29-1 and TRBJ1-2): SAVISQKPSRDICQRGTSLTIQCQVDSQVTMMFWYRQQPGQSLTLIATANQGSEATYESGFVIDKFPISRPNLTFSTLTVSNMSPEDSSIYLCSGGATQGYTFGSGTRLTVV.

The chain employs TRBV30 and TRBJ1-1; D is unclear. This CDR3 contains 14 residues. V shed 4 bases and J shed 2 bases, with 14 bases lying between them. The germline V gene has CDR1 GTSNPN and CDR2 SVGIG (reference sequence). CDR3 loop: CAWKAGTANTEAFF. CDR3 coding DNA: TGTGCCTGGAAGGCCGGAACGGCCAACACTGAAGCTTTCTTT.

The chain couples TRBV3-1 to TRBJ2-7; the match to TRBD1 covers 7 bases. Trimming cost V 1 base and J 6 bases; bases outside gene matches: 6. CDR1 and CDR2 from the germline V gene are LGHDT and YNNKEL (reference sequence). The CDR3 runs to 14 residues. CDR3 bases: TGTGCCAGCAGCCAAGGGACAGGAGAAATCGAGCAGTACTTC. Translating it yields CASSQGTGEIEQYF.

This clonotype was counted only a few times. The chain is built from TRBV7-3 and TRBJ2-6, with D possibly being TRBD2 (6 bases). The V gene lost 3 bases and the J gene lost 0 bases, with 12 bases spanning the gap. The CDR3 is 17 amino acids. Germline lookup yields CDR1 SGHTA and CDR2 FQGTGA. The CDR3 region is CASSLSSGSSGANVLTF. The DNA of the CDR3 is TGTGCCAGCAGCTTGAGTTCCGGGAGCTCTGGGGCCAACGTCCTGACTTTC.

The CDR3 DNA follows: TGTGCCAGCAGACAGACATTCTCTGAAGCTTTCTTT. Translation: CASRQTFSEAFF. The chain uses TRBV12-3 or TRBV12-4 and TRBJ1-1; no clear D. Trimming removed 6 bases from V and 6 bases from J, with 11 bases in between. The CDR3 spans 12 residues.

This CDR3 reads CAWSYPASNEKLFF. The CDR3 DNA follows: TGTGCCTGGAGTTACCCAGCCTCGAATGAAAAACTGTTTTTT. V usage is TRBV30 and J usage is TRBJ1-4, with D uncertain. CDR1 and CDR2 (germline): GTSNPN, SVGIG (reference sequence). The length of the CDR3 is 14 residues. V lost 2 bases, J lost 5 bases, and 12 bases lay in between. Complete variable domain (other parts from reference TRBV30 and TRBJ1-4): SQTIHQWPATLVQPVGSPLSLECTVEGTSNPNLYWYRQAAGRGLQLLFYSVGIGQISSEVPQNLSASRPQDRQFILSSKKLLLSDSGFYLCAWSYPASNEKLFFGSGTQLSVL.

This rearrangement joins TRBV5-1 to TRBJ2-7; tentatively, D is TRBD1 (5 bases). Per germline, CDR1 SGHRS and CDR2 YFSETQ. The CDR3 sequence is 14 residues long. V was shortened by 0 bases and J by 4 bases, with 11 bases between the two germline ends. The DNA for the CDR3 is TGCGCCAGCAGCTTGGAAGTACCAGGGTACGAGCAGTACTTC. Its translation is CASSLEVPGYEQYF.

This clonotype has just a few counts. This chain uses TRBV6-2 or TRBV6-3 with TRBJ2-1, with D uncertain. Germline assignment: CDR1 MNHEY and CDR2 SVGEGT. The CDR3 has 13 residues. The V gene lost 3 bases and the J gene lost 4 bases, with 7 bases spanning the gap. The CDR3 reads CASSYRPYNEQFF. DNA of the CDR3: TGTGCCAGCAGTTATAGACCATACAATGAGCAGTTCTTC.

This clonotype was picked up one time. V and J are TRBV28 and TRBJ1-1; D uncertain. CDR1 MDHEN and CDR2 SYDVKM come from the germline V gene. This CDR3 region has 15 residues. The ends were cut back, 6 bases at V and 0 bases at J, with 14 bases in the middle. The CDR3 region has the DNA TGTGCCAGCAGGCCGCCGGCGTCTATGAACACTGAAGCTTTCTTT. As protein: CASRPPASMNTEAFF.

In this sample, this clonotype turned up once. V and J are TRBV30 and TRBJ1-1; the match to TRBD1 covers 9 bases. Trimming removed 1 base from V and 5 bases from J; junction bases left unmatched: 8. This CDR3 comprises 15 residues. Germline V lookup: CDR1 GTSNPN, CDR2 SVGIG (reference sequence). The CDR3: CAWSDPGQGGTEAFF. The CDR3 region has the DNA TGTGCCTGGAGTGACCCGGGACAGGGAGGGACTGAAGCTTTCTTT.

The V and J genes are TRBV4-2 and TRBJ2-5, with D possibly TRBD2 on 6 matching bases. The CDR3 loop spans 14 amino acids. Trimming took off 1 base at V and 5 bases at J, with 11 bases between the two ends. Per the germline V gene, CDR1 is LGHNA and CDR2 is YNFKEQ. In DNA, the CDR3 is TGTGCCAGCAGCCAAGCGGGCCGGGAGGAGACCCAGTACTTC. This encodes CASSQAGREETQYF.

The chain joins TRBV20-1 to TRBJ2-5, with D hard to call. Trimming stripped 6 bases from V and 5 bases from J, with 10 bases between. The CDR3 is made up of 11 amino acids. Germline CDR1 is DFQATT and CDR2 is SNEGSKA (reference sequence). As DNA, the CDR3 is TGCAGTGCGAGCCGTGTGGAGACCCAGTACTTC. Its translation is CSASRVETQYF.

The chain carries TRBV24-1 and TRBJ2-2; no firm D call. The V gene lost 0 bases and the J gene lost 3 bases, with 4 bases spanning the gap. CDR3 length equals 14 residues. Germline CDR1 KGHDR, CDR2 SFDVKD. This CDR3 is CATSDLTDTGELFF. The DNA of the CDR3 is TGTGCCACCAGTGATTTGACAGACACCGGGGAGCTGTTTTTT.

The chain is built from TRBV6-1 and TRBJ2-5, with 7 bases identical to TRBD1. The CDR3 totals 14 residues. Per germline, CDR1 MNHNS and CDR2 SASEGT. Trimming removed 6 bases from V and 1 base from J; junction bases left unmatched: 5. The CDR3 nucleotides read TGTGCCAGCAGCGGACAGGTCTTCCAAGAGACCCAGTACTTC. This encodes CASSGQVFQETQYF.

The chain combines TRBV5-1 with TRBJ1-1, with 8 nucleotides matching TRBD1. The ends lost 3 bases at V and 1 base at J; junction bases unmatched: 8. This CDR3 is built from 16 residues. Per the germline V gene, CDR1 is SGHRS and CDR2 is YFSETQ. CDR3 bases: TGCGCCAGCAGCTCCGGTCCCGGGACAGGGAACACTGAAGCTTTCTTT. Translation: CASSSGPGTGNTEAFF.

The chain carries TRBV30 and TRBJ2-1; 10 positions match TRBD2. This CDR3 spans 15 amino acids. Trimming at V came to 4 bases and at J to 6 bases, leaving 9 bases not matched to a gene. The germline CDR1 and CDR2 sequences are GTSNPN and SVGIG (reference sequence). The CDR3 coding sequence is TGTGCCTGGACGAGGCTGGGACTAGCGCTCAATGAGCAGTTCTTC. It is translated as CAWTRLGLALNEQFF.

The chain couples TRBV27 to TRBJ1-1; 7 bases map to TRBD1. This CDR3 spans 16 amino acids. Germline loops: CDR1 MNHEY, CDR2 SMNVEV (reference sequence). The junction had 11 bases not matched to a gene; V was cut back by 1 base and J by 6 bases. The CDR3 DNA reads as TGTGCCAGCAGTTTATTGATGACAGGGATGAGCGCTGAAGCTTTCTTT. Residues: CASSLLMTGMSAEAFF.

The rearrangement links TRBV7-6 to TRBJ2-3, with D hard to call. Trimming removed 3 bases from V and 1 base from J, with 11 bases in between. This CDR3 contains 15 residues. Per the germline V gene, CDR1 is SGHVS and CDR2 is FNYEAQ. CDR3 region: CASSFYTGGTDTQYF. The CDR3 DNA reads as TGTGCCAGCAGCTTCTACACGGGCGGCACAGATACGCAGTATTTT.

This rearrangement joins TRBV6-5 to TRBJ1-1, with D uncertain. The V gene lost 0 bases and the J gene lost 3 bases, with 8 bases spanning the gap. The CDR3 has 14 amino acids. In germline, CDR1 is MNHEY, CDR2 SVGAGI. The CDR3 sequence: CASSYSRRDTEAFF. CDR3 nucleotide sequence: TGTGCCAGCAGTTACTCGAGGAGGGACACTGAAGCTTTCTTT.

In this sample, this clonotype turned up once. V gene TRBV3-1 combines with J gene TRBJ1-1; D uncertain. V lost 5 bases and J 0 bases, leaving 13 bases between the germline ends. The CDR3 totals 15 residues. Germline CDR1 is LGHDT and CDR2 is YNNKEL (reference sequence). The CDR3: CASSNSGRMNTEAFF. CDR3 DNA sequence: TGTGCCAGCAGCAACAGTGGACGGATGAACACTGAAGCTTTCTTT. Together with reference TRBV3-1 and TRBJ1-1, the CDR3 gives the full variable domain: DTAVSQTPKYLVTQMGNDKSIKCEQNLGHDTMYWYKQDSKKFLKIMFSYNNKELIINETVPNRFSPKSPDKAHLNLHINSLELGDSAVYFCASSNSGRMNTEAFFGQGTRLTVV.

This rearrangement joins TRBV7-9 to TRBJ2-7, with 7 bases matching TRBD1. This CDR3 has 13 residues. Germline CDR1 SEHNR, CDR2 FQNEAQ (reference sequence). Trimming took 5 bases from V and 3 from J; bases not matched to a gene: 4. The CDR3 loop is CASSIWDSYEQYF. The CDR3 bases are TGTGCCAGCAGCATATGGGACAGCTACGAGCAGTACTTC.

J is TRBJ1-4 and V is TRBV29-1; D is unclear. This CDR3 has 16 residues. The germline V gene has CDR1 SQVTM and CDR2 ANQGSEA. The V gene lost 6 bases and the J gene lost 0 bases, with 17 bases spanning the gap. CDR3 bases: TGCAGCGTCGCCGGTCCCGGGTCCCCAACTAATGAAAAACTGTTTTTT. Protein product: CSVAGPGSPTNEKLFF.

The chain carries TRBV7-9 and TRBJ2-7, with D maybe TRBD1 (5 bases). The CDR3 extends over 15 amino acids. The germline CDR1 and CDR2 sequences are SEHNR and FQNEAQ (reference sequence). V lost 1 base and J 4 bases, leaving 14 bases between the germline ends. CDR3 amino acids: CASSLVVEQVYEQYF. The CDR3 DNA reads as TGTGCCAGCAGCTTAGTAGTGGAACAGGTTTACGAGCAGTACTTC.

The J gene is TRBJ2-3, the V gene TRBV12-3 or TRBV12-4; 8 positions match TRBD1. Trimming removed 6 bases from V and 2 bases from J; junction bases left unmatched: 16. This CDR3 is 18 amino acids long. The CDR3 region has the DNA TGTGCCAGCAGCCCCACCCCTTCTCGGACAGGGTTCACAGATACGCAGTATTTT. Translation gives CASSPTPSRTGFTDTQYF.

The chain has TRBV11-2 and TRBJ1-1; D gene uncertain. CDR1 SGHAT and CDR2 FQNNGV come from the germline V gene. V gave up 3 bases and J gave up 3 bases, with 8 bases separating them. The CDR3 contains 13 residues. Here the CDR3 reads CASSFTKDTEAFF. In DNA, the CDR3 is TGTGCCAGCAGCTTTACGAAGGACACTGAAGCTTTCTTT.

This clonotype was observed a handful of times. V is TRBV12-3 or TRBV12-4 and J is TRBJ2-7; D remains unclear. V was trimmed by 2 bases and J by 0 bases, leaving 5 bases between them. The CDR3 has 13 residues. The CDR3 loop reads CASSLSSSYEQYF. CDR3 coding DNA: TGTGCCAGCAGTTTATCCAGCTCCTACGAGCAGTACTTC.

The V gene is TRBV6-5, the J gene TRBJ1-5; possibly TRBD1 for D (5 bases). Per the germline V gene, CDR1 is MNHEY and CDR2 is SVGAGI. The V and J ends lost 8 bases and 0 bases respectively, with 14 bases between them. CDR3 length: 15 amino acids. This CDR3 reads CASRDAGYSNQPQHF. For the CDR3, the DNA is TGTGCCAGCCGGGACGCAGGGTATAGCAATCAGCCCCAGCATTTT.

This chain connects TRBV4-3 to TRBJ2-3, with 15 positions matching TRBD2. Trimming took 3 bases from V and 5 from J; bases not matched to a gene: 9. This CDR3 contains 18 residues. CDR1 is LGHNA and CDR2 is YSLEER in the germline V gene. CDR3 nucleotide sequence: TGCGCCAGCAGCCAGAGGACTAGCGGGAGGGCCGGAGAAGATACGCAGTATTTT. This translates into CASSQRTSGRAGEDTQYF.